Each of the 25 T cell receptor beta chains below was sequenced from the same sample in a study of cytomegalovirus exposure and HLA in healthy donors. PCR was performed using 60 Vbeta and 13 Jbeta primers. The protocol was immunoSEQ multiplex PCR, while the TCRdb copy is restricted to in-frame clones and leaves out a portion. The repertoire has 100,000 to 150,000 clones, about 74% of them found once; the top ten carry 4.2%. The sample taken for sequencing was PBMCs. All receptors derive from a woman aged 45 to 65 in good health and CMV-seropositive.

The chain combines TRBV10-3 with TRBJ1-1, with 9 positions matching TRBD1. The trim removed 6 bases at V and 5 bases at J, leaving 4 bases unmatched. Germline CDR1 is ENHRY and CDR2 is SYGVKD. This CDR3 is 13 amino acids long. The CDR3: CAIRSDRGTEAFF. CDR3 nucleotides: TGTGCCATCAGATCGGACAGGGGAACTGAAGCTTTCTTT.

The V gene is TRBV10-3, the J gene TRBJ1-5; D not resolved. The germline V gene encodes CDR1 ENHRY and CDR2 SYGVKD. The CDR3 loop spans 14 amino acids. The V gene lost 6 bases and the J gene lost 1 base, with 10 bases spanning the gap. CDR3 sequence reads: CAISLEVSNQPQHF. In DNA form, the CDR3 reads TGTGCCATCAGCCTCGAGGTGAGCAATCAGCCCCAGCATTTT.

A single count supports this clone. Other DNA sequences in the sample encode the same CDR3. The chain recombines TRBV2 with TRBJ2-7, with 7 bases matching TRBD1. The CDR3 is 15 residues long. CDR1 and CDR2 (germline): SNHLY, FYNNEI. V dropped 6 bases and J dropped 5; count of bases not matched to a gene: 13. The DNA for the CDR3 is TGTGCCAGCAGGGCCTTGACAGGGAAGTTTAACGAGCAGTACTTC. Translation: CASRALTGKFNEQYF.

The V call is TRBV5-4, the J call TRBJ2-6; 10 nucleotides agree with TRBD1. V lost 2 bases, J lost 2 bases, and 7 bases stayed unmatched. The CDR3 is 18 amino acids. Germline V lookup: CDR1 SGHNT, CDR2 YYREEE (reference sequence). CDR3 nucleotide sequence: TGTGCCAGCAGCTTTTTGGGACAGGGGTTGGCTGGGGCCAACGTCCTGACTTTC. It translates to CASSFLGQGLAGANVLTF.

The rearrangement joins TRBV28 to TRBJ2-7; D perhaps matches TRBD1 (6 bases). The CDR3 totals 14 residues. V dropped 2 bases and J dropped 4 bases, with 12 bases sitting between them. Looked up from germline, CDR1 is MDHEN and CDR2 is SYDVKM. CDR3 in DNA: TGTGCCAGCAGTTTAGGCAGGGGTGGGTACGAGCAGTACTTC. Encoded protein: CASSLGRGGYEQYF.

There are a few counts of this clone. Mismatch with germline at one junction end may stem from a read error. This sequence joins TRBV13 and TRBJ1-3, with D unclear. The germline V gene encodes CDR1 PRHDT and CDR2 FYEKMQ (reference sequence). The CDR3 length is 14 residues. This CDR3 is CASSTEPSGDTIYF. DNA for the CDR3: TGTGCCAGCAGCACCGAGCCCTCTGGAGACACCATATATTTT.

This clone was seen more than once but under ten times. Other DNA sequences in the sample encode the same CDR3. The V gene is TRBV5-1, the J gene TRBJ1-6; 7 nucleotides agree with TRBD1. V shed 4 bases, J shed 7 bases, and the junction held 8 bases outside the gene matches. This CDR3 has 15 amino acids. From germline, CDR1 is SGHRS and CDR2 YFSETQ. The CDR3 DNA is TGCGCCAGCAGCCTAGAACAGGGGTGGAATTCACCCCTCCACTTT. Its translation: CASSLEQGWNSPLHF.

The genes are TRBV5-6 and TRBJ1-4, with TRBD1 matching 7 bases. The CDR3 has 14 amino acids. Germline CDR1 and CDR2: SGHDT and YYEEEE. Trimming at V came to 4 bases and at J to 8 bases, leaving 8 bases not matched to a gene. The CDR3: CASSPQGGGEKLFF. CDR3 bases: TGTGCCAGCAGCCCTCAGGGGGGTGGCGAAAAACTGTTTTTT. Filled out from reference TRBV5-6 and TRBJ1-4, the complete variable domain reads DAGVTQSPTHLIKTRGQQVTLRCSPKSGHDTVSWYQQALGQGPQFIFQYYEEEERQRGNFPDRFSGHQFPNYSSELNVNALLLGDSALYLCASSPQGGGEKLFFGSGTQLSVL.

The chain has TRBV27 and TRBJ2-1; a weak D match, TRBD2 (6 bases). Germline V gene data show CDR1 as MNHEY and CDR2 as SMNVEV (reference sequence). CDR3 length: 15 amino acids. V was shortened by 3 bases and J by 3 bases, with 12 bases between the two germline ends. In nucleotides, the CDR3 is TGTGCCAGCAGTTTCCTGGAGGGAATCTACAATGAGCAGTTCTTC. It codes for CASSFLEGIYNEQFF.

The CDR3 reads CASSTDRGRGATQYF. CDR3 bases: TGTGCCAGCAGCACGGACAGGGGGCGCGGCGCTACGCAGTATTTT. The V and J genes are TRBV11-1 and TRBJ2-3, with 11 bases fitting TRBD1. From germline, CDR1 is SGHAT and CDR2 FQDESV (reference sequence). The CDR3 sequence is 15 residues long. Trimming at V came to 5 bases and at J to 8 bases, leaving 9 bases not matched to a gene.

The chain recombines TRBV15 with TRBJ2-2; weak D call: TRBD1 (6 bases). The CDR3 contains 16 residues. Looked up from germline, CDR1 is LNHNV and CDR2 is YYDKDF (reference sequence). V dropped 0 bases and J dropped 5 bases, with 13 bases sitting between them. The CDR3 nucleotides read TGTGCCACCAGCAGAGATGAGTGGGGGCGTACCGGGGAGCTGTTTTTT. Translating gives CATSRDEWGRTGELFF.

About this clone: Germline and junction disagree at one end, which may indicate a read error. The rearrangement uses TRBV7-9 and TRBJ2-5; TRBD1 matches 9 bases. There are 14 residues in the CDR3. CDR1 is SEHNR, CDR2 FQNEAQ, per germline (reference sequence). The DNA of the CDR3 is TGTTCCAGCAGCGTGGACAGGGGTAAAGAGACCCAGTACTTC. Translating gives CSSSVDRGKETQYF.

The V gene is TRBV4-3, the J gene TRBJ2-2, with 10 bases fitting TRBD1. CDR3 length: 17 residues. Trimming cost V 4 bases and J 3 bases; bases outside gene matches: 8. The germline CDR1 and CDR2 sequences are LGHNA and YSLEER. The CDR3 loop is CASSPDPGTGDTGELFF. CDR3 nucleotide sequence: TGCGCCAGCAGCCCCGATCCCGGGACAGGGGACACCGGGGAGCTGTTTTTT.

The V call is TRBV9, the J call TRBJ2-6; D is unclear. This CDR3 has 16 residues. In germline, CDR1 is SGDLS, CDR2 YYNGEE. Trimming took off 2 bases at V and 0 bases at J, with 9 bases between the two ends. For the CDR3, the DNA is TGTGCCAGCAGCGTGACTGTGTCCTCTGGGGCCAACGTCCTGACTTTC. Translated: CASSVTVSSGANVLTF.

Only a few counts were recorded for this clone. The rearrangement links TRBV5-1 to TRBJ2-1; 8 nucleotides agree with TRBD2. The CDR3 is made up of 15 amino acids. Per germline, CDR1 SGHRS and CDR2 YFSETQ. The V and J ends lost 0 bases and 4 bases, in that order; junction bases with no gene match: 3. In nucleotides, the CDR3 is TGCGCCAGCAGCTTGGATAGCGGGGAGTACAATGAGCAGTTCTTC. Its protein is CASSLDSGEYNEQFF.

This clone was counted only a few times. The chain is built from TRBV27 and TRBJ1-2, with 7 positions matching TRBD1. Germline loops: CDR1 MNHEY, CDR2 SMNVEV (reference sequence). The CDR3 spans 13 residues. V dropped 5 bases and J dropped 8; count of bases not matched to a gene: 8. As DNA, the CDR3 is TGTGCCAGCAGTGCGCAGGGGGGACAGGGCTACACCTTC. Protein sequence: CASSAQGGQGYTF.

DNA of the CDR3: TGTGCCAGCAGCGTCTCAAGCGGGGGGGCATTCACAGATACGCAGTATTTT. It is translated as CASSVSSGGAFTDTQYF. This rearrangement joins TRBV9 to TRBJ2-3; TRBD2 agrees at 10 bases. Germline loops: CDR1 SGDLS, CDR2 YYNGEE. The CDR3 extends over 17 amino acids. The junction had 8 bases not matched to a gene; V was cut back by 2 bases and J by 2 bases. Variable domain in full (rest from reference TRBV9 and TRBJ2-3): DSGVTQTPKHLITATGQRVTLRCSPRSGDLSVYWYQQSLDQGLQFLIQYYNGEERAKGNILERFSAQQFPDLHSELNLSSLELGDSALYFCASSVSSGGAFTDTQYFGPGTRLTVL.

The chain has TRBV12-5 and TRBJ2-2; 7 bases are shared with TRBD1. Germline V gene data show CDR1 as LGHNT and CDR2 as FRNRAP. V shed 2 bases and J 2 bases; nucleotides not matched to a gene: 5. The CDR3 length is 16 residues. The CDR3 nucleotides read TGTGCTAGTGGTTTGACATGGACAGGAAACACCGGGGAGCTGTTTTTT. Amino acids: CASGLTWTGNTGELFF. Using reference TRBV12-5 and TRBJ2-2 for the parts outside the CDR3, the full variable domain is DARVTQTPRHKVTEMGQEVTMRCQPILGHNTVFWYRQTMMQGLELLAYFRNRAPLDDSGMPKDRFSAEMPDATLATLKIQPSEPRDSAVYFCASGLTWTGNTGELFFGEGSRLTVL.

CDR3 nucleotide sequence: TGTGCCAGCAGCGGTGGAGGGTTAGAGGGGGAGACCCAGTACTTC. Protein product: CASSGGGLEGETQYF. This sequence joins TRBV6-5 and TRBJ2-5, with D possibly matching TRBD2 (6 bases). This CDR3 has 15 amino acids. The germline gives CDR1 MNHEY, CDR2 SVGAGI. V shed 6 bases and J shed 5 bases, with 19 bases lying between them.

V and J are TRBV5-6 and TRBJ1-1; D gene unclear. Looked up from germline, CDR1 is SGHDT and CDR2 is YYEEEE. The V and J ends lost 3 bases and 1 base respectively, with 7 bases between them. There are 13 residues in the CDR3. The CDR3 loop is CASSSGRNTEAFF. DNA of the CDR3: TGTGCCAGCAGCTCGGGGAGGAACACTGAAGCTTTCTTT. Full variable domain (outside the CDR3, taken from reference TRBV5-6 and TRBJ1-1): DAGVTQSPTHLIKTRGQQVTLRCSPKSGHDTVSWYQQALGQGPQFIFQYYEEEERQRGNFPDRFSGHQFPNYSSELNVNALLLGDSALYLCASSSGRNTEAFFGQGTRLTVV.

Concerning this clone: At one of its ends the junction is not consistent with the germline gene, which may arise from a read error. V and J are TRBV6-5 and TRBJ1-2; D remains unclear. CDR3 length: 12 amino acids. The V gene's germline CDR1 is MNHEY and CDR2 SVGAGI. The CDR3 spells CTSGREGTGYTF. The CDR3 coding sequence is TGTACCAGCGGTAGGGAGGGTACGGGCTACACCTTC.

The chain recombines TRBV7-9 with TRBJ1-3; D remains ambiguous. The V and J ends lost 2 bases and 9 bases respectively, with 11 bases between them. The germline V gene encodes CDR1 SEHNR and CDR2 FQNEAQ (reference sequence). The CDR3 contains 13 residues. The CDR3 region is CASSLSGETTIYF. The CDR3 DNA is TGTGCCAGCAGCTTATCGGGTGAAACCACCATATATTTT. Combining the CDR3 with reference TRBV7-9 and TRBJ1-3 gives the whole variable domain DTGVSQNPRHKITKRGQNVTFRCDPISEHNRLYWYRQTLGQGPEFLTYFQNEAQLEKSRLLSDRFSAERPKGSFSTLEIQRTEQGDSAMYLCASSLSGETTIYFGEGSWLTVV.

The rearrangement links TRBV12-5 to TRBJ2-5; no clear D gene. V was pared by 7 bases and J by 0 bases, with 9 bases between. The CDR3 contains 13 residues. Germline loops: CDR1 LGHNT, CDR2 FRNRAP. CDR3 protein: CASAGLNQETQYF. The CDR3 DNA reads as TGTGCTAGTGCTGGGCTAAACCAAGAGACCCAGTACTTC. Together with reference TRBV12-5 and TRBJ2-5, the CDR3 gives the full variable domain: DARVTQTPRHKVTEMGQEVTMRCQPILGHNTVFWYRQTMMQGLELLAYFRNRAPLDDSGMPKDRFSAEMPDATLATLKIQPSEPRDSAVYFCASAGLNQETQYFGPGTRLLVL.

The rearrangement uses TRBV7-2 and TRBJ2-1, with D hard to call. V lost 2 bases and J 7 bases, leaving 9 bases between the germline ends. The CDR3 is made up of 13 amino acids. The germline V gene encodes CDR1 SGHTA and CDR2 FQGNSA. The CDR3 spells CASSLRSQNEQFF. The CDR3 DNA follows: TGTGCCAGCAGCTTAAGAAGCCAAAATGAGCAGTTCTTC.

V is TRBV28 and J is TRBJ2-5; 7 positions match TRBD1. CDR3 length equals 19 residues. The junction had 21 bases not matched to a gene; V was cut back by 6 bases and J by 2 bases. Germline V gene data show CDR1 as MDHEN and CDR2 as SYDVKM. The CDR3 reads CASSLFGTVGRRSQETQYF. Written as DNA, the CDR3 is TGTGCCAGCAGCCTGTTTGGGACAGTGGGCCGCCGTTCTCAAGAGACCCAGTACTTC.